The next 27 T cell receptor beta chains were all read from a single sample in a study of CD8 T cells in Susac syndrome. Reverse transcription of about 0.5 to 1 ug RNA was carried out with random hexamers. Via MiXCR, TCRdb re-called the immunoSEQ multiplex PCR reads, giving one row per CDR3 protein. The table includes 250,000 to 350,000 distinct CDR3 sequences, just over 90% detected once. The sample consisted of CD4+ T cells from PBMCs. Every receptor here comes from a human donor with multiple sclerosis.

The rearrangement uses TRBV14 and TRBJ1-1; D is unresolved. This CDR3 is 16 amino acids long. Trimming removed 1 base from V and 2 bases from J, with 14 bases in between. Germline CDR1 and CDR2: SGHDN and FVKESK. CDR3 coding DNA: TGTGCCAGCAGCCAAGGGGTCCCCAGGTTTAACACTGAAGCTTTCTTT. Its translation: CASSQGVPRFNTEAFF.

This rearrangement joins TRBV11-2 to TRBJ1-6, with no clear D. V shed 0 bases and J shed 7 bases, with 10 bases lying between them. Germline-derived CDR1 and CDR2 are SGHAT and FQNNGV. This CDR3 region has 15 residues. CDR3 in amino acids: CASSLEYISNSPLHF. In DNA, the CDR3 is TGTGCCAGCAGCTTAGAGTACATATCCAATTCACCCCTCCACTTT.

The gene calls are TRBV9 and TRBJ1-2, with TRBD1 as a possible D gene (5 bases). V was cut by 3 bases and J by 8 bases, with 14 bases left in between. The germline gives CDR1 SGDLS, CDR2 YYNGEE. The CDR3 loop spans 13 amino acids. The CDR3: CASSARDFGGYTF. The CDR3 bases are TGTGCCAGCAGCGCCAGGGACTTCGGCGGCTACACCTTC.

The chain couples TRBV6-1 to TRBJ2-3, with 9 bases that match TRBD2. Trimming at V came to 8 bases and at J to 1 base, leaving 4 bases not matched to a gene. Germline assignment: CDR1 MNHNS and CDR2 SASEGT. This CDR3 comprises 14 residues. The CDR3 region has the DNA TGTGCCAGCCTGTGGACTAGCGGCACAGATACGCAGTATTTT. Amino acid sequence: CASLWTSGTDTQYF.

The V and J genes are TRBV29-1 and TRBJ2-3, with D tentatively TRBD2 (6 bases). The CDR3 sequence is 18 residues long. V was clipped by 2 bases and J by 0 bases, with 21 bases between them. Germline values: CDR1 SQVTM, CDR2 ANQGSEA. Here the CDR3 reads CSVERRRNSGTSTDTQYF. The CDR3 bases are TGCAGCGTTGAAAGGAGGAGGAATAGCGGAACTAGCACAGATACGCAGTATTTT.

V usage is TRBV3-1 and J usage is TRBJ2-7, with a tentative D call TRBD2 (6 bases). The V and J ends lost 2 bases and 2 bases respectively, with 10 bases between them. This CDR3 has 14 amino acids. Germline V gives CDR1 LGHDT, CDR2 YNNKEL (reference sequence). The CDR3, as DNA: TGTGCCAGCAGCCAAAACCCTAGCGCCTACGAGCAGTACTTC. Amino acids: CASSQNPSAYEQYF.

This clonotype came up once. This chain links TRBV7-8 with TRBJ1-2; tentative D call: TRBD1 (6 bases). Trimming removed 5 bases at V and 0 bases at J, with 19 bases between. CDR1 and CDR2 (germline): SGHVS, FQNEAQ. The CDR3 is 17 amino acids. The CDR3 region is CASSPRGGHPTNYGYTF. CDR3 nucleotides: TGTGCCAGCAGCCCCAGGGGTGGCCATCCCACTAACTATGGCTACACCTTC.

This clonotype showed up just a few times. The chain employs TRBV12-3 or TRBV12-4 and TRBJ1-5; no definite D call. V lost 3 bases and J lost 0, with 6 bases in between. CDR3 length: 14 residues. In DNA form, the CDR3 reads TGTGCCAGCAGTTTTCGGGGTAGCAATCAGCCCCAGCATTTT. Encoded protein: CASSFRGSNQPQHF.

V and J are TRBV7-2 and TRBJ1-2; tentative D call: TRBD1 (6 bases). Germline assignment: CDR1 SGHTA and CDR2 FQGNSA. The CDR3 sequence is 15 residues long. V was trimmed by 4 bases and J by 8 bases, leaving 20 bases between them. The CDR3 loop is CASSWGGGAAQGYTF. The CDR3 DNA reads as TGTGCCAGCAGCTGGGGGGGCGGGGCCGCCCAGGGCTACACCTTC.

This clonotype was seen only a few times. The chain is built from TRBV12-3 or TRBV12-4 and TRBJ2-5; D not resolved. V shed 5 bases and J shed 3 bases, with 7 bases lying between them. The CDR3 is made up of 12 amino acids. The CDR3 coding sequence is TGTGCCAGCAGTCGACTGGAAGAGACCCAGTACTTC. This gives the protein CASSRLEETQYF.

The chain joins TRBV20-1 to TRBJ1-2, with 11 positions matching TRBD1. Germline values: CDR1 DFQATT, CDR2 SNEGSKA (reference sequence). The CDR3 consists of 14 residues. J gave up 8 bases and V 1 base, and 6 bases lay outside the gene matches. The CDR3 nucleotides are TGCAGTGCTAGAGGAGGACAGGGGGCGGAAGGCTACACCTTC. Protein product: CSARGGQGAEGYTF.

The chain combines TRBV6-5 with TRBJ2-6; TRBD1 agrees at 8 bases. The trim removed 0 bases at V and 2 bases at J, leaving 6 bases unmatched. Germline CDR1 is MNHEY and CDR2 is SVGAGI. The CDR3 spans 18 residues. Here the CDR3 DNA reads TGTGCCAGCAGTTACTCCAGGGGGCTATCAACTGGGGCCAACGTCCTGACTTTC. It translates to CASSYSRGLSTGANVLTF.

The chain has TRBV18 and TRBJ2-2; D remains unclear. This CDR3 comprises 14 residues. Trimming took 2 bases from V and 2 from J, leaving 6 bases between them. CDR1 and CDR2 from the germline V gene are KGHSH and LQKENI. The CDR3 DNA follows: TGTGCCAGCTCACCATTTCAAAACACCGGGGAGCTGTTTTTT. It codes for CASSPFQNTGELFF.

The J gene is TRBJ1-5, the V gene TRBV30; D may be TRBD1 (5 bases). The CDR3 extends over 15 amino acids. Germline-derived CDR1 and CDR2 are GTSNPN and SVGIG (reference sequence). The germline V and J ends were trimmed by 0 bases and 7 bases, with 16 bases remaining between them. CDR3 sequence reads: CAWSVPRVSGQPQHF. The CDR3 DNA sequence: TGTGCCTGGAGTGTACCCAGGGTATCGGGCCAGCCCCAGCATTTT. Using reference TRBV30 and TRBJ1-5 for the parts outside the CDR3, the full variable domain is SQTIHQWPATLVQPVGSPLSLECTVEGTSNPNLYWYRQAAGRGLQLLFYSVGIGQISSEVPQNLSASRPQDRQFILSSKKLLLSDSGFYLCAWSVPRVSGQPQHFGDGTRLSIL.

V usage is TRBV7-9 and J usage is TRBJ1-5; TRBD1 might be the D (6 bases). CDR1 is SEHNR, CDR2 FQNEAQ, per germline (reference sequence). Trimming took off 6 bases at V and 4 bases at J, with 13 bases between the two ends. This CDR3 region has 14 residues. The CDR3: CASSSTGKNQPQHF. The CDR3 DNA sequence: TGTGCCAGCAGTTCCACAGGGAAAAATCAGCCCCAGCATTTT.

The chain uses TRBV12-3 or TRBV12-4 and TRBJ2-3; the D is unclear. The CDR3 is made up of 12 amino acids. The V and J ends lost 4 bases and 2 bases respectively, with 4 bases between them. CDR3 bases: TGTGCCAGCAGTTCGGACACAGATACGCAGTATTTT. Encoded protein: CASSSDTDTQYF.

The V and J genes are TRBV5-6 and TRBJ1-2, with 10 bases aligning to TRBD1. Unmatched junction bases numbered 11, after V lost 4 bases and J lost 2 bases. Germline assignment: CDR1 SGHDT and CDR2 YYEEEE. The CDR3 length is 17 residues. In DNA, the CDR3 is TGTGCCAGCAGCCGCCCCCTTCCGGGACAGGGGAACTATGGCTACACCTTC. Translation gives CASSRPLPGQGNYGYTF.

The chain recombines TRBV11-2 with TRBJ2-5; D is undetermined. The germline V gene encodes CDR1 SGHAT and CDR2 FQNNGV. The CDR3 runs to 16 residues. V lost 1 base to trimming and J lost 5 bases, with 17 bases between them. CDR3 coding DNA: TGTGCCAGCAGCTTAGCCGTGCTGCGGTCTCCGGAGACCCAGTACTTC. It specifies CASSLAVLRSPETQYF.

The CDR3 nucleotides read TGCGCCAGCAGCTTGGAAGGGGGGAGTGCAGATACGCAGTATTTT. The encoded protein is CASSLEGGSADTQYF. V is TRBV5-1 and J is TRBJ2-3; tentatively, D is TRBD1 or TRBD2 (6 bases each). The CDR3 consists of 15 residues. CDR1 is SGHRS and CDR2 is YFSETQ in the germline V gene. Trimming took 0 bases from V and 4 from J, leaving 12 bases between them.

The gene calls are TRBV6-6 and TRBJ2-3; 7 nucleotides agree with TRBD2. The ends lost 2 bases at V and 5 bases at J; junction bases unmatched: 10. Germline CDR1 and CDR2: MNHNY and SVGAGI (reference sequence). The CDR3 runs 16 residues. CDR3 loop: CASSYGGRGGGDTQYF. The CDR3 coding sequence is TGTGCCAGCAGTTACGGTGGACGCGGGGGTGGAGATACGCAGTATTTT.

This chain uses TRBV7-3 with TRBJ2-3; the D is unclear. V was trimmed by 5 bases and J by 2 bases, leaving 14 bases between them. The length of the CDR3 is 15 residues. Germline CDR1 and CDR2: SGHTA and FQGTGA. CDR3 nucleotides: TGTGCCAGCAGCCCCAGTATACAGTCCACAGATACGCAGTATTTT. It translates to CASSPSIQSTDTQYF.

The chain is built from TRBV2 and TRBJ2-7; weak D call: TRBD1 (5 bases). The V gene lost 5 bases and the J gene lost 10 bases, with 12 bases spanning the gap. The CDR3 has 11 residues. Germline CDR1 SNHLY, CDR2 FYNNEI. This chain's CDR3 is CASSTGFLQYF. The CDR3 bases are TGTGCCAGCAGTACAGGATTCCTTCAGTACTTC.

The chain links TRBV11-2 to TRBJ1-4; the D gene is possibly TRBD1 (5 bases). The CDR3 is made up of 13 amino acids. The germline V and J ends were trimmed by 2 bases and 5 bases, with 6 bases remaining between them. Germline V gene data show CDR1 as SGHAT and CDR2 as FQNNGV. CDR3 sequence (DNA): TGTGCCAGCAGCTTACAGGGAAATGAAAAACTGTTTTTT. It is translated as CASSLQGNEKLFF.

The chain combines TRBV7-2 with TRBJ2-2; tentatively, D is TRBD2 (7 bases). Trimming stripped 5 bases from V and 0 bases from J, with 13 bases between. This CDR3 has 16 amino acids. CDR1 is SGHTA and CDR2 is FQGNSA in the germline V gene. CDR3 loop: CASSPRGGANTGELFF. In nucleotides, the CDR3 is TGTGCCAGCAGCCCGAGGGGGGGGGCGAACACCGGGGAGCTGTTTTTT.

This chain connects TRBV6-6 to TRBJ1-5; 8 bases map to TRBD1. Germline loops: CDR1 MNHNY, CDR2 SVGAGI (reference sequence). CDR3 length equals 15 residues. The junction had 7 bases not matched to a gene; V was cut back by 6 bases and J by 3 bases. The CDR3 nucleotides are TGTGCCAGCAGATGGGGACAGGTAATCAATCAGCCCCAGCATTTT. As protein: CASRWGQVINQPQHF.

The rearrangement links TRBV20-1 to TRBJ2-7, with 8 bases aligning to TRBD1. CDR3 length: 14 residues. V lost 0 bases, J lost 3 bases, and 4 bases stayed unmatched. CDR1 is DFQATT, CDR2 SNEGSKA, per germline (reference sequence). Here the CDR3 reads CSARDRTGNYEQYF. The DNA for the CDR3 is TGCAGTGCTAGAGATCGGACAGGGAACTACGAGCAGTACTTC.

The chain recombines TRBV6-5 with TRBJ1-5, with D unclear. This CDR3 is built from 15 residues. V was shortened by 5 bases and J by 0 bases, with 11 bases between the two germline ends. Germline V CDR1 and CDR2: MNHEY, SVGAGI. The DNA for the CDR3 is TGTGCCAGCAGTCCGGGCGGGCCTAGCAATCAGCCCCAGCATTTT. This codes for CASSPGGPSNQPQHF.